The 31 T cell receptor beta chains listed next were all sequenced from one sample in a study of blood T cell repertoires in COVID-19. Profiling relied on immunoSEQ multiplex PCR, and the TCRdb table lists in-frame clones only, not all of them. The data show some 310,000 clones, 85% to 90% seen once. Material: peripheral blood. All receptors come from a woman in her twenties or thirties with COVID-19, enrolled during active disease.

CDR3 DNA: TGTGCCATCAGTGAGTCTCAGGGTAGCTCTCGGAATGAGCAGTTCTTC. Translated: CAISESQGSSRNEQFF. The rearrangement links TRBV10-3 to TRBJ2-1; D may be TRBD1 (5 bases). V was trimmed by 0 bases and J by 7 bases, leaving 16 bases between them. Germline V gives CDR1 ENHRY, CDR2 SYGVKD. The CDR3 loop spans 16 amino acids.

V is TRBV5-8 and J is TRBJ1-6; tentatively, D is TRBD1 (5 bases). CDR3 length equals 15 residues. V lost 0 bases to trimming and J lost 10 bases, with 14 bases between them. Per germline, CDR1 SGHTS and CDR2 YDEGEE. The CDR3 loop reads CASSLVRGRGSPLHF. The CDR3 DNA reads TGTGCCAGCAGCTTGGTCCGGGGGAGAGGATCACCCCTCCACTTT.

The chain joins TRBV6-1 to TRBJ1-1; possibly TRBD1 for D (6 bases). Trimming shortened V by 1 base and J by 1 base, and 13 bases separated the two germline ends. From germline, CDR1 is MNHNS and CDR2 SASEGT. The CDR3 totals 16 residues. The CDR3 sequence: CASSEVAGAGNTEAFF. As DNA, the CDR3 is TGTGCCAGCAGTGAAGTCGCAGGGGCGGGGAACACTGAAGCTTTCTTT.

The J gene is TRBJ2-3, the V gene TRBV9, with D perhaps TRBD1 (6 bases). V shed 1 base and J shed 2 bases, with 17 bases lying between them. The CDR3 has 17 residues. Looked up from germline, CDR1 is SGDLS and CDR2 is YYNGEE. The CDR3 region is CASSVTGLQGITDTQYF. The CDR3 DNA reads as TGTGCCAGCAGCGTAACGGGGTTACAGGGAATCACAGATACGCAGTATTTT.

CDR3 amino acids: CASSLAGGGNEQFF. As DNA, the CDR3 is TGTGCCAGCAGCTTAGCGGGAGGAGGCAATGAGCAGTTCTTC. This rearrangement joins TRBV11-3 to TRBJ2-1, with TRBD2 identical over 7 bases. Germline loops: CDR1 SGHNT, CDR2 YENEEA. The CDR3 loop spans 14 amino acids. With V trimmed by 1 base and J by 6 bases, 3 bases remained unmatched.

This chain joins TRBV10-1 and TRBJ2-1; 7 bases are shared with TRBD2. This CDR3 has 13 amino acids. The germline CDR1 and CDR2 sequences are WNHNN and SYGVQD (reference sequence). The J segment lost 5 bases and the V segment lost 6 bases, leaving 4 bases of the junction unmatched. The CDR3 region is CASRGGADNEQFF. CDR3 nucleotides: TGCGCCAGCAGGGGAGGGGCTGACAATGAGCAGTTCTTC.

The chain recombines TRBV6-1 with TRBJ2-1; 9 bases align to TRBD1. The CDR3 extends over 15 amino acids. CDR1 is MNHNS and CDR2 is SASEGT in the germline V gene. V was pared by 6 bases and J by 3 bases, with 6 bases of the junction left unmatched. The CDR3 is CASSIQGAVYNEQFF. CDR3 DNA sequence: TGTGCCAGCAGCATACAGGGGGCAGTCTACAATGAGCAGTTCTTC.

The J gene is TRBJ2-3, the V gene TRBV25-1; 10 bases agree with TRBD2. This CDR3 is built from 16 residues. Germline trimming cut 5 bases from V and 4 bases from J; bases unmatched to any gene: 9. Germline V CDR1 and CDR2: MGHDK, SYGVNS. CDR3 bases: TGTGCCAGCAGTCACCCTAGCGGGAGTTACGCAGATACGCAGTATTTT. The encoded protein is CASSHPSGSYADTQYF.

This clone has only one observation. The chain employs TRBV15 and TRBJ1-1, with D possibly TRBD1 on 6 matching bases. The germline V gene encodes CDR1 LNHNV and CDR2 YYDKDF (reference sequence). This CDR3 is built from 15 residues. Deletions cut 0 bases from V and 5 bases from J, with 13 bases between. The CDR3 region has the DNA TGTGCCACCAGCAGAGATCACGGGGGGCAGACTGAAGCTTTCTTT. It specifies CATSRDHGGQTEAFF.

DNA of the CDR3: TGTGCCTGGAGTGGGACAGGGGGGTCTGAAGCTTTCTTT. Residues: CAWSGTGGSEAFF. The chain employs TRBV30 and TRBJ1-1, with TRBD1 matching over 10 bases. Trimming took 1 base from V and 6 from J; bases not matched to a gene: 2. The CDR3 spans 13 residues. In germline, CDR1 is GTSNPN, CDR2 SVGIG (reference sequence).

The chain links TRBV24-1 to TRBJ2-3, with D possibly matching TRBD1 (6 bases). Deletions cut 5 bases from V and 4 bases from J, with 18 bases between. Germline V gives CDR1 KGHDR, CDR2 SFDVKD. The CDR3 sequence is 16 residues long. The CDR3 coding sequence is TGTGCCACCAGTGCCCCATCCAGGGGTTTGGCAGATACGCAGTATTTT. It translates to CATSAPSRGLADTQYF.

This chain links TRBV5-6 with TRBJ2-5; D uncertain. The germline gives CDR1 SGHDT, CDR2 YYEEEE. This CDR3 is built from 13 residues. Trimming took off 3 bases at V and 1 base at J, with 7 bases between the two ends. The CDR3 spells CASSSGFQETQYF. The CDR3 region has the DNA TGTGCCAGCAGCTCCGGGTTCCAAGAGACCCAGTACTTC.

The chain recombines TRBV12-3 or TRBV12-4 with TRBJ1-5; D might be TRBD1 (5 bases). The CDR3 is 13 amino acids. The germline V and J ends were trimmed by 4 bases and 7 bases, with 11 bases remaining between them. CDR3 residues: CASSSQGAQPQHF. In DNA, the CDR3 is TGTGCCAGCAGTTCTCAGGGTGCACAGCCCCAGCATTTT.

Of note for this clone: Other DNA sequences from this sample encode an identical CDR3 as well. The J gene is TRBJ1-1, the V gene TRBV5-1; 7 bases line up with TRBD1. V was pared by 1 base and J by 0 bases, with 0 bases of the junction left unmatched. Germline CDR1 reads SGHRS; CDR2 reads YFSETQ. This CDR3 has 14 residues. The CDR3 nucleotides are TGCGCCAGCAGCTTGACAGGGGTGAACACTGAAGCTTTCTTT. This encodes CASSLTGVNTEAFF.

The chain has TRBV30 and TRBJ2-7, with TRBD2 identical over 7 bases. This CDR3 contains 14 residues. The germline CDR1 and CDR2 sequences are GTSNPN and SVGIG (reference sequence). V was clipped by 7 bases and J by 0 bases; unmatched bases: 9. The DNA for the CDR3 is TGTGCCTCTACTAGCGCCCATTCCTCCTACGAGCAGTACTTC. Translation: CASTSAHSSYEQYF. Drawing the rest from reference TRBV30 and TRBJ2-7, the complete variable domain is SQTIHQWPATLVQPVGSPLSLECTVEGTSNPNLYWYRQAAGRGLQLLFYSVGIGQISSEVPQNLSASRPQDRQFILSSKKLLLSDSGFYLCASTSAHSSYEQYFGPGTRLTVT.

The J gene is TRBJ2-1, the V gene TRBV6-4; D may be TRBD2 (6 bases). This CDR3 is built from 13 residues. V was pared by 8 bases and J by 8 bases, with 16 bases between. Germline-derived CDR1 and CDR2 are MRHNA and SNTAGT. The CDR3 sequence is CASGRSLGDEQFF. The CDR3 region has the DNA TGTGCCAGCGGGAGGTCCCTTGGGGATGAGCAGTTCTTC.

The rearrangement uses TRBV27 and TRBJ2-1, with TRBD1 as a possible D gene (5 bases). The CDR3 has 14 residues. Germline V CDR1 and CDR2: MNHEY, SMNVEV (reference sequence). The V end was cut by 2 bases, the J end by 6 bases, with 11 bases between. CDR3 nucleotides: TGTGCCAGCAGTTTACAGGGCCCCCGCAATGAGCAGTTCTTC. Amino acids: CASSLQGPRNEQFF.

The count of this clone is one. V gene TRBV5-5 combines with J gene TRBJ1-2; 9 bases agree with TRBD1. The junction had 5 bases not matched to a gene; V was cut back by 5 bases and J by 6 bases. Germline CDR1 is SGHKS and CDR2 is YYEKEE (reference sequence). This CDR3 has 13 amino acids. CDR3 nucleotide sequence: TGTGCCAGCAGTCCAACAGGGGGCAATGGCTACACCTTC. Translating gives CASSPTGGNGYTF.

This clone showed up just a few times. V usage is TRBV12-3 or TRBV12-4 and J usage is TRBJ1-4; TRBD1 matches 8 bases. V lost 4 bases, J lost 7 bases, and 2 bases stayed unmatched. The CDR3 loop spans 13 amino acids. The CDR3 nucleotides read TGTGCCAGCAGTTCGGACAGGGCTGAAAAACTGTTTTTT. Translating gives CASSSDRAEKLFF.

The J gene is TRBJ1-1, the V gene TRBV28, with a tentative D call TRBD1 (6 bases). Germline CDR1 and CDR2: MDHEN and SYDVKM. This CDR3 region has 15 residues. The V and J ends lost 7 bases and 5 bases respectively, with 20 bases between them. The CDR3 DNA reads TGTGCCAGCAAGGAACAGGGCGAGGTAAAGACTGAAGCTTTCTTT. This gives the protein CASKEQGEVKTEAFF.

This sequence joins TRBV7-2 and TRBJ1-3; 10 positions match TRBD1. From germline, CDR1 is SGHTA and CDR2 FQGNSA. There are 16 residues in the CDR3. J gave up 4 bases and V 4 bases, and 7 bases lay outside the gene matches. This CDR3 is CASSSRGTGDGNTIYF. CDR3 nucleotides: TGTGCCAGCAGCTCCCGCGGGACAGGGGACGGAAACACCATATATTTT.

This clone appeared a single time. The chain couples TRBV5-4 to TRBJ2-7, with D possibly matching TRBD2 (6 bases). This CDR3 comprises 14 residues. CDR1 and CDR2 from the germline V gene are SGHNT and YYREEE (reference sequence). V dropped 4 bases and J dropped 2 bases, with 13 bases sitting between them. The CDR3 DNA follows: TGTGCCAGCAGCGGGGGAGGAAGCCCCTACGAGCAGTACTTC. Translating gives CASSGGGSPYEQYF.

This chain connects TRBV30 to TRBJ1-2; D is uncertain. Germline values: CDR1 GTSNPN, CDR2 SVGIG (reference sequence). The CDR3 consists of 12 residues. V gave up 2 bases and J gave up 4 bases, with 8 bases separating them. The CDR3: CAWSRGRYGYTF. CDR3 coding DNA: TGTGCCTGGAGTCGGGGTCGCTATGGCTACACCTTC.

The rearrangement joins TRBV28 to TRBJ1-2, with TRBD1 matching over 11 bases. In germline, CDR1 is MDHEN, CDR2 SYDVKM. This CDR3 has 13 amino acids. V lost 6 bases to trimming and J lost 7 bases; unmatched junction nucleotides: 4. This chain's CDR3 is CASSRDRGFGYTF. CDR3 in DNA: TGTGCCAGCAGCCGGGACAGGGGGTTTGGCTACACCTTC.

The count of this clone is one. The chain uses TRBV30 and TRBJ2-7, with D possibly TRBD2 on 6 matching bases. There are 14 residues in the CDR3. Per germline, CDR1 GTSNPN and CDR2 SVGIG (reference sequence). Between the trimmed V and J ends, which lost 2 bases and 7 bases, there was a span of 18 bases. Here the CDR3 DNA reads TGTGCCTGGAGTCTTGGGCTAGCGATGAGAGAGCAGTACTTC. It is translated as CAWSLGLAMREQYF.

This chain uses TRBV30 with TRBJ2-5; 8 bases line up with TRBD2. Germline CDR1 reads GTSNPN; CDR2 reads SVGIG (reference sequence). This CDR3 spans 13 amino acids. Trimming at V came to 2 bases and at J to 4 bases, leaving 3 bases not matched to a gene. Here the CDR3 DNA reads TGTGCCTGGAGTCGCGCGGGGGGAGAGACCCAGTACTTC. It is translated as CAWSRAGGETQYF.

J is TRBJ2-1 and V is TRBV7-2; TRBD2 matches 9 bases. The CDR3 runs 19 residues. V dropped 1 base and J dropped 1; count of bases not matched to a gene: 11. CDR1 and CDR2 from the germline V gene are SGHTA and FQGNSA. This CDR3 reads CASSLGLWVAGESYNEQFF. CDR3 in DNA: TGTGCCAGCAGCTTAGGTTTGTGGGTAGCGGGAGAGTCCTACAATGAGCAGTTCTTC.

The chain recombines TRBV27 with TRBJ1-1; D ambiguous. Germline-derived CDR1 and CDR2 are MNHEY and SMNVEV (reference sequence). CDR3 size: 11 residues. Trimming took off 6 bases at V and 6 bases at J, with 8 bases between the two ends. The CDR3 nucleotides are TGTGCCAGCAGGAGAGGAGCTGAAGCTTTCTTT. It codes for CASRRGAEAFF.

The chain employs TRBV20-1 and TRBJ2-1; the D gene is possibly TRBD2 (5 bases). Germline assignment: CDR1 DFQATT and CDR2 SNEGSKA (reference sequence). This CDR3 is built from 10 residues. As DNA, the CDR3 is TGCAGCGTCGGGGTCAATGAGCAGTTCTTC. Translation gives CSVGVNEQFF.

J is TRBJ1-2 and V is TRBV7-8; D is uncertain. Germline lookup yields CDR1 SGHVS and CDR2 FQNEAQ. V gave up 0 bases and J gave up 5 bases, with 13 bases separating them. This CDR3 spans 15 amino acids. The CDR3 reads CASSLAQQTKYGYTF. The CDR3 DNA is TGTGCCAGCAGCTTAGCCCAACAGACCAAATATGGCTACACCTTC.

The V gene is TRBV20-1, the J gene TRBJ1-5, with TRBD1 identical over 9 bases. The CDR3 runs to 13 residues. V trimming: 3 bases; J trimming: 8 bases; junction bases outside the gene matches: 5. Germline CDR1 DFQATT, CDR2 SNEGSKA (reference sequence). The CDR3 is CSASMGQGKPQHF. CDR3 sequence (DNA): TGCAGTGCTAGTATGGGACAGGGTAAGCCCCAGCATTTT.